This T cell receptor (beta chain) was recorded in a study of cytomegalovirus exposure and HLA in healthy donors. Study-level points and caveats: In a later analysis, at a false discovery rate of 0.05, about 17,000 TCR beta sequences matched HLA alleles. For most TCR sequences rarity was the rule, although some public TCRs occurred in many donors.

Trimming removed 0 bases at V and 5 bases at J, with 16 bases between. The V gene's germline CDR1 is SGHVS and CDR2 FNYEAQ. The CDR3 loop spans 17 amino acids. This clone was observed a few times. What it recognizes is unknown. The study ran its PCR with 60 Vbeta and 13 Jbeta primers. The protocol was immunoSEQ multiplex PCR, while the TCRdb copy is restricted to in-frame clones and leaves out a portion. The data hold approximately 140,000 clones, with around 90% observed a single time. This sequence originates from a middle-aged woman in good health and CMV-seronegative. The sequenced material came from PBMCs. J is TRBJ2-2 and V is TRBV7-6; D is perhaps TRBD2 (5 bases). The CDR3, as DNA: TGTGCCAGCAGCTTAGCGCTGTGGGAGAAGGAGACCGGGGAGCTGTTTTTT. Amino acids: CASSLALWEKETGELFF.